This entry lists 9 T cell receptor beta chains sequenced from one sample in a study of blood T cell repertoires in COVID-19. Profiled with immunoSEQ multiplex PCR; TCRdb holds only in-frame clones, not every one. The data contain about 160,000 clones, approximately 90% of them singletons. What was sequenced was peripheral blood. Every receptor here comes from a man aged 25 to 40 with COVID-19, enrolled during active disease.

The rearrangement joins TRBV19 to TRBJ2-1; 9 bases are shared with TRBD2. The CDR3 length is 14 residues. CDR1 is LNHDA and CDR2 is SQIVND in the germline V gene (reference sequence). Trimming at V came to 5 bases and at J to 6 bases, leaving 5 bases not matched to a gene. CDR3 nucleotides: TGTGCCAGTAGTTTGCGGGGGGGCCCCAATGAGCAGTTCTTC. Translation: CASSLRGGPNEQFF.

This chain uses TRBV5-5 with TRBJ1-1; the D is unclear. Trimming removed 0 bases from V and 6 bases from J, with 6 bases in between. CDR3 size: 12 residues. In germline, CDR1 is SGHKS, CDR2 YYEKEE (reference sequence). The CDR3 protein is CASSLGVAEAFF. The CDR3 DNA is TGTGCCAGCAGCTTGGGTGTCGCTGAAGCTTTCTTT.

The gene calls are TRBV18 and TRBJ1-6; 10 nucleotides agree with TRBD1. The trim removed 3 bases at V and 9 bases at J, leaving 17 bases unmatched. The germline V gene encodes CDR1 KGHSH and CDR2 LQKENI. The CDR3 is 19 residues long. The CDR3 nucleotides are TGTGCCAGCTCACCCCTGACAGGGGGCTCTTACGATCGGATTTCACCCCTCCACTTT. Protein: CASSPLTGGSYDRISPLHF.

Concerning this clone itself: One end of the junction is discordant with germline, which a read error may explain. This chain connects TRBV4-3 to TRBJ1-5; no clear D gene. Looked up from germline, CDR1 is LGHNA and CDR2 is YSLEER. This CDR3 has 14 amino acids. In nucleotides, the CDR3 is TGCGCCAGCAGCCAAGAGGTTAGCAATCAGCTCCAGCATTTT. Its translation: CASSQEVSNQLQHF.

The gene calls are TRBV7-3 and TRBJ2-2; a weak D match, TRBD1 (5 bases). Deletions cut 4 bases from V and 3 bases from J, with 6 bases between. The CDR3 spans 13 residues. Germline CDR1 reads SGHTA; CDR2 reads FQGTGA. The CDR3 loop reads CASSWGYTGELFF. CDR3 in DNA: TGTGCCAGCAGCTGGGGCTACACCGGGGAGCTGTTTTTT.

This clone has just one count. The rearrangement joins TRBV14 to TRBJ1-6; 9 bases are a match to TRBD1. The germline gives CDR1 SGHDN, CDR2 FVKESK. The CDR3 length is 16 residues. V trimming: 4 bases; J trimming: 0 bases; junction bases outside the gene matches: 1. The CDR3: CASSPGQGSYNSPLHF. CDR3 coding DNA: TGTGCCAGCAGCCCGGGACAGGGCTCCTATAATTCACCCCTCCACTTT.

V gene TRBV7-2 combines with J gene TRBJ1-5, with unresolved D. The germline V and J ends were trimmed by 1 base and 8 bases, with 12 bases remaining between them. There are 14 residues in the CDR3. CDR1 and CDR2 from the germline V gene are SGHTA and FQGNSA. The CDR3 protein is CASSLGGLQKPQHF. As DNA, the CDR3 is TGTGCCAGCAGCTTAGGTGGACTACAAAAGCCCCAGCATTTT.

The chain couples TRBV18 to TRBJ2-7; D is unresolved. The CDR3 sequence is 12 residues long. Germline values: CDR1 KGHSH, CDR2 LQKENI. V gave up 2 bases and J gave up 2 bases, with 4 bases separating them. The CDR3 protein is CASSPETYEQYF. DNA of the CDR3: TGTGCCAGCTCACCAGAGACCTACGAGCAGTACTTC.

The rearrangement joins TRBV7-6 to TRBJ2-2; D perhaps matches TRBD2 (6 bases). V lost 7 bases and J 5 bases, leaving 11 bases between the germline ends. CDR1 and CDR2 from the germline V gene are SGHVS and FNYEAQ. The CDR3 is 13 residues long. CDR3 sequence (DNA): TGTGCCAGCAAGAACGGACTAACCGGGGAGCTGTTTTTT. Amino acid sequence: CASKNGLTGELFF.